This T cell receptor beta chain was obtained from a study of blood T cell repertoires in COVID-19. In the study overall: Sites in the United States, Italy and Spain provided acute and convalescent COVID-19 samples. The analysed material was cDNA or gDNA that came from T cells, B-cell-depleted T cells, or PBMCs.

The J segment lost 5 bases and the V segment lost 1 base, leaving 1 base of the junction unmatched. Per germline, CDR1 MNHNS and CDR2 SASEGT. The CDR3 has 14 amino acids. This clone showed up just a few times. Original processing methods: Quantification of nucleated cells was approximated via reference gene primer amplification. This table comes from immunoSEQ multiplex PCR, and its TCRdb copy is limited to in-frame clones, with some not included. Clonal size and the V and J genes are those of that table, whereas D and trimming came from the DNA. The repertoire holds about 130,000 clones, roughly 90% seen once, with around 3.6% in the top ten.

This clonotype was sampled from a man aged 50 to 59 with active COVID-19. The V and J genes are TRBV6-1 and TRBJ1-4, with TRBD1 matching over 7 bases. The material sequenced was peripheral blood. The CDR3 loop reads CASSEGQGNEKLFF. The CDR3 nucleotides read TGTGCCAGCAGTGAAGGACAGGGAAATGAAAAACTGTTTTTT.